Below are 19 T cell receptor beta chains sequenced from a single sample in a study of identical twins. TCRdb passed the 5' RACE reads through MiXCR, listing each CDR3 protein once. The sample lists hundreds of thousands of distinct CDR3 sequences, over 9% occurring once. The same sample was also used in a study of yellow fever vaccine responses in identical twins.

Sequencing was carried out using PBMCs. The receptors originated from a woman between 18 and 29 years old in good health.

The chain has TRBV12-3 or TRBV12-4 and TRBJ1-2; 7 bases line up with TRBD1. Unmatched junction bases numbered 8, after V lost 6 bases and J lost 4 bases. The CDR3 extends over 14 amino acids. Written as DNA, the CDR3 is TGTGCCAGCAGACTCGGGGGGACAGCCTATGGCTACACCTTC. Amino acids: CASRLGGTAYGYTF.

The table lists this clonotype with a few counts. The chain's CDR3 is CASSQVSVVYDEQFF. The CDR3, as DNA: TGCGCCAGCAGCCAAGTGTCGGTAGTTTACGATGAGCAGTTCTTC. The rearrangement links TRBV4-1 to TRBJ2-1; no definite D call. CDR1 and CDR2 from the germline V gene are MGHRA and YSYEKL. CDR3 length: 15 residues. With 1 base removed from V and 8 bases from J, the gap between germline ends came to 15 bases.

This clonotype was seen more than once but under ten times. V and J are TRBV28 and TRBJ2-3, with D uncertain. The V end lost 5 bases, the J end lost 4 bases, and 16 bases lay between the germline ends. CDR1 is MDHEN and CDR2 is SYDVKM in the germline V gene. The CDR3 has 15 amino acids. The CDR3 region is CASSLQSTLPDTQYF. In nucleotides, the CDR3 is TGTGCCAGCAGTCTCCAATCGACTCTCCCAGATACGCAGTATTTT.

The genes are TRBV4-1 and TRBJ2-1; TRBD2 matches 7 bases. Per germline, CDR1 MGHRA and CDR2 YSYEKL. Trimming at V came to 3 bases and at J to 2 bases, leaving 4 bases not matched to a gene. CDR3 length: 15 residues. CDR3 protein: CASSQLGLPYNEQFF. Written as DNA, the CDR3 is TGCGCCAGCAGCCAGCTGGGACTACCCTACAATGAGCAGTTCTTC.

V and J are TRBV6-1 and TRBJ2-1, with D hard to call. V was trimmed by 5 bases and J by 1 base, leaving 12 bases between them. Germline V gene data show CDR1 as MNHNS and CDR2 as SASEGT. This CDR3 contains 15 residues. The chain's CDR3 is CASSPKSGSYNEQFF. CDR3 in DNA: TGTGCCAGCAGTCCAAAGTCCGGGTCCTACAATGAGCAGTTCTTC.

The V gene is TRBV5-1, the J gene TRBJ2-3, with 9 bases lining up with TRBD2. J lost 3 bases, V lost 5 bases, and 7 bases had no gene match. The CDR3 consists of 15 residues. Germline V gives CDR1 SGHRS, CDR2 YFSETQ. The CDR3 region is CASSARGGRTDTQYF. In DNA form, the CDR3 reads TGCGCCAGCAGTGCGCGGGGGGGCCGAACAGATACGCAGTATTTT.

This clonotype came up a few times. The chain employs TRBV28 and TRBJ2-5; D is ambiguous. CDR1 and CDR2 (germline): MDHEN, SYDVKM. With 2 bases removed from V and 3 bases from J, the gap between germline ends came to 16 bases. The CDR3 runs 16 residues. CDR3 amino acids: CASSLKLSHTKETQYF. The CDR3 bases are TGTGCCAGCAGTTTAAAGCTTAGTCATACCAAAGAGACCCAGTACTTC. Full variable domain (rest looked up from reference TRBV28 and TRBJ2-5): DVKVTQSSRYLVKRTGEKVFLECVQDMDHENMFWYRQDPGLGLRLIYFSYDVKMKEKGDIPEGYSVSREKKERFSLILESASTNQTSMYLCASSLKLSHTKETQYFGPGTRLLVL.

The J gene is TRBJ2-1, the V gene TRBV10-3, with 10 bases that match TRBD1. Per germline, CDR1 ENHRY and CDR2 SYGVKD. CDR3 length equals 13 residues. V was clipped by 6 bases and J by 10 bases; unmatched bases: 6. This CDR3 reads CAISLTGGSEQFF. The CDR3 coding sequence is TGTGCCATCAGCCTGACAGGGGGCTCCGAGCAGTTCTTC.

This clonotype has a count of ten or more. The V call is TRBV4-2, the J call TRBJ2-4; 11 bases fit TRBD1. In germline, CDR1 is LGHNA, CDR2 YNFKEQ. CDR3 size: 18 residues. Losses at the gene ends were 4 bases for V and 0 bases for J; bases not matched to a gene: 8. CDR3 coding DNA: TGTGCCAGCAGCCCCGGGACAGGGGGACAGGGAGCCAAAAACATTCAGTACTTC. Residues: CASSPGTGGQGAKNIQYF.

This clonotype was picked up a small number of times. The chain has TRBV11-1 and TRBJ2-2; D is unresolved. In germline, CDR1 is SGHAT, CDR2 FQDESV (reference sequence). Trimming stripped 5 bases from V and 4 bases from J, with 14 bases between. The CDR3 is made up of 15 amino acids. CDR3 residues: CASSLATLLTGELFF. CDR3 DNA: TGTGCCAGCAGCCTCGCGACACTTCTCACCGGGGAGCTGTTTTTT.

This clonotype was seen a few times. The J gene is TRBJ2-7, the V gene TRBV14, with D unclear. Germline V gene lookup returns CDR1 SGHDN and CDR2 FVKESK. The V end was cut by 4 bases, the J end by 0 bases, with 10 bases between. The CDR3 is 14 residues long. CDR3 nucleotide sequence: TGTGCCAGCAGCCCCCTCGACAACTCCTACGAGCAGTACTTC. Translating it yields CASSPLDNSYEQYF.

This clonotype was detected only a few times. This chain uses TRBV20-1 with TRBJ2-7; D is undetermined. CDR3 length: 13 residues. The V gene's germline CDR1 is DFQATT and CDR2 SNEGSKA (reference sequence). V gave up 7 bases and J gave up 3 bases, with 16 bases separating them. CDR3 loop: CSVPNPLLYEQYF. CDR3 DNA: TGCAGTGTCCCGAACCCACTGCTCTACGAGCAGTACTTC.

The chain has TRBV4-2 and TRBJ1-6; TRBD1 is a possible D gene (5 bases). Trimming pared 0 bases from V and 6 bases from J, leaving 12 bases between. Germline-derived CDR1 and CDR2 are LGHNA and YNFKEQ. CDR3 length: 16 amino acids. CDR3 sequence: CASSQDATVLNSPLHF. The DNA of the CDR3 is TGTGCCAGCAGCCAAGATGCGACAGTACTTAATTCACCCCTCCACTTT.

This clonotype turned up a few times. This chain joins TRBV14 and TRBJ1-2; no clear D gene. The germline V gene encodes CDR1 SGHDN and CDR2 FVKESK. Deletions cut 2 bases from V and 3 bases from J, with 10 bases between. The CDR3 contains 14 residues. The CDR3 DNA sequence: TGTGCCAGCAGCCAAAGAGGGTATGACTATGGCTACACCTTC. Protein: CASSQRGYDYGYTF.

The rearrangement uses TRBV28 and TRBJ2-1; 9 bases line up with TRBD1. The CDR3 totals 17 residues. In germline, CDR1 is MDHEN, CDR2 SYDVKM. The ends lost 5 bases at V and 3 bases at J; junction bases unmatched: 11. In DNA, the CDR3 is TGTGCCAGCAGTCCCCCGGGGACAGGGACCCTCTACAATGAGCAGTTCTTC. It specifies CASSPPGTGTLYNEQFF.

DNA for the CDR3: TGTGCCATCAGTGAGCCCGGGACAGGGACTTCACCCCTCCACTTT. Its protein product is CAISEPGTGTSPLHF. The rearrangement links TRBV10-3 to TRBJ1-6; 9 nucleotides align to TRBD1. Germline trimming cut 2 bases from V and 9 bases from J; bases unmatched to any gene: 5. This CDR3 is built from 15 residues. CDR1 and CDR2 (germline): ENHRY, SYGVKD.

Many counts were recorded for this clonotype. This chain uses TRBV20-1 with TRBJ2-3; TRBD2 matches at 10 bases. V was clipped by 1 base and J by 4 bases; unmatched bases: 5. This CDR3 region has 15 residues. The V gene's germline CDR1 is DFQATT and CDR2 SNEGSKA (reference sequence). CDR3 protein: CSARGASGRPDTQYF. CDR3 DNA: TGCAGTGCTAGAGGGGCTAGCGGGAGACCAGATACGCAGTATTTT.

There are a few counts of this clonotype. This rearrangement joins TRBV5-1 to TRBJ2-1, with D possibly TRBD1 on 6 matching bases. This CDR3 has 19 amino acids. In germline, CDR1 is SGHRS, CDR2 YFSETQ. With 4 bases removed from V and 0 bases from J, the gap between germline ends came to 23 bases. The CDR3 sequence is CASSTRRGATSLSYNEQFF. The CDR3 DNA is TGCGCCAGCAGCACCCGCAGGGGAGCCACATCCCTCTCCTACAATGAGCAGTTCTTC.

This clonotype was detected many times. This chain connects TRBV12-3 or TRBV12-4 to TRBJ2-1; 8 bases align to TRBD1. The CDR3 has 15 residues. V shed 6 bases and J 6 bases; nucleotides not matched to a gene: 10. CDR3 sequence: CASSPGQATFNEQFF. The CDR3 coding sequence is TGTGCCAGCAGCCCGGGACAGGCCACTTTCAATGAGCAGTTCTTC.